The present TCR beta chain was sequenced within a study of identical twins. Study observations and caveats: High-abundance cord blood beta clonotypes had fewer insertions; memory repertoires showed none.

The table lists this clonotype with a few counts. Its specificity is not known. The ends were cut back, 4 bases at V and 2 bases at J, with 11 bases in the middle. Germline lookup yields CDR1 SQVTM and CDR2 ANQGSEA. This CDR3 contains 13 residues. A universal primer site was created by template switching, with the cDNA bearing unique molecular identifiers. TCRdb redid the calling of the 5' RACE reads with MiXCR, one entry per CDR3 protein. The table records 1.5 million to 2 million distinct CDR3 sequences, 25% to 35% of them present only once. Source material: cord blood. This receptor was obtained from a newborn girl in good health. The chain is built from TRBV29-1 and TRBJ2-5, with D possibly TRBD1 on 5 matching bases. The CDR3 DNA follows: TGCAGCGTTGTTCTTCAGGGACAAGAGACCCAGTACTTC. It encodes CSVVLQGQETQYF.